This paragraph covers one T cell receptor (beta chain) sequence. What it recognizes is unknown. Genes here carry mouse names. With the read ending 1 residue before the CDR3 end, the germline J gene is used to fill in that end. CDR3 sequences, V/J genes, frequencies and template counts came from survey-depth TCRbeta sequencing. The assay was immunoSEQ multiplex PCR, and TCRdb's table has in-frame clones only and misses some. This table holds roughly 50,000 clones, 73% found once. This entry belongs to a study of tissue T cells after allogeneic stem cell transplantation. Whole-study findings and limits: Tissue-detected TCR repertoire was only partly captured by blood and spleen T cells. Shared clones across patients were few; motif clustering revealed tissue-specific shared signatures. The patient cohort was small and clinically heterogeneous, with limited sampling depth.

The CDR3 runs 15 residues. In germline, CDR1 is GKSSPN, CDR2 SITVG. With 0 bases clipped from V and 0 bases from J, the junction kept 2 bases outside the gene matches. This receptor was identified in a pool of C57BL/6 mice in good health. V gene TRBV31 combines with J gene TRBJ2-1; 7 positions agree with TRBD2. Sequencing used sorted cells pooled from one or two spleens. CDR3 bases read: TGTGCCTGGAGTCTATGGGGGGATAACTATGCTGAGCAGTTC. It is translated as CAWSLWGDNYAEQF. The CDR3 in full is CAWSLWGDNYAEQFF.